This TCR beta chain was identified during a study of radiation and T cells in renal cell carcinoma. The CDR3 contains 13 residues. V lost 3 bases, J lost 1 base, and 5 bases lay in between. CDR1 KGHSH and CDR2 LQKENI come from the germline V gene. The time point: blood 4 weeks post-SBRT, at nephrectomy. Treatment reported: 15 Gy SBRT to primary tumor, nephrectomy 4 weeks later. Nephrectomy followed 15 Gy stereotactic body radiation by 4 weeks. The count of this clone is one. Profiling relied on immunoSEQ multiplex PCR, and the TCRdb table lists in-frame clones only, not all of them. The table includes approximately 92,000 clones, about 85% detected once.

The clonotype originates from a man over 45 with renal cell carcinoma. The chain has TRBV18 and TRBJ2-3; D is unresolved. The material was blood, obtained from a patient whose treatment included radiotherapy and nephrectomy. The DNA for the CDR3 is TGTGCCAGCTCACCTGGCGGCACAGATACGCAGTATTTT. Translating gives CASSPGGTDTQYF. Based on the CDR3 plus reference TRBV18 and TRBJ2-3, the full variable domain is NAGVMQNPRHLVRRRGQEARLRCSPMKGHSHVYWYRQLPEEGLKFMVYLQKENIIDESGMPKERFSAEFPKEGPSILRIQQVVRGDSAAYFCASSPGGTDTQYFGPGTRLTVL.